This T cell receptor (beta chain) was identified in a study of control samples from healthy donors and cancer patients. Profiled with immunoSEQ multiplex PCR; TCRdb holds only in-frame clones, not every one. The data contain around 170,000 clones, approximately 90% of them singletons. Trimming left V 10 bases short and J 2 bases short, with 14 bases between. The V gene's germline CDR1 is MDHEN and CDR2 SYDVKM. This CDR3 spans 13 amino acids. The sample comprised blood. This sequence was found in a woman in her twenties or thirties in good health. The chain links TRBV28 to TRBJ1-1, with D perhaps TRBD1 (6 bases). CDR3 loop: CATSRGGNTEAFF. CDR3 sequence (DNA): TGTGCCACCAGCAGGGGTGGTAACACTGAAGCTTTCTTT.